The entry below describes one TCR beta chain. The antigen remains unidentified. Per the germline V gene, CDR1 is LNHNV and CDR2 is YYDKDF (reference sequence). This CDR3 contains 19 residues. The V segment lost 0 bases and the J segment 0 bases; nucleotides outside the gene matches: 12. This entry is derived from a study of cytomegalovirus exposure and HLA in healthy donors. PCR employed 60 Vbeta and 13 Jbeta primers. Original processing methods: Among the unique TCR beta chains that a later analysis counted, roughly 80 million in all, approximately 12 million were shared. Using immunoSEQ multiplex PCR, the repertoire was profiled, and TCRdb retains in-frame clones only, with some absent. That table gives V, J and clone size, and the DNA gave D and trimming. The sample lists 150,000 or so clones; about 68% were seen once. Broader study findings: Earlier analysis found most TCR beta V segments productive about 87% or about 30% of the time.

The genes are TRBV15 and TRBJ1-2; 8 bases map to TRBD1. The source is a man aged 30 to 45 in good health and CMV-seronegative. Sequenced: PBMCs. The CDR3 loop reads CATSRDPGAGGLSNYGYTF. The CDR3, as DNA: TGTGCCACCAGCAGAGATCCAGGGGCAGGGGGCCTCTCTAACTATGGCTACACCTTC.